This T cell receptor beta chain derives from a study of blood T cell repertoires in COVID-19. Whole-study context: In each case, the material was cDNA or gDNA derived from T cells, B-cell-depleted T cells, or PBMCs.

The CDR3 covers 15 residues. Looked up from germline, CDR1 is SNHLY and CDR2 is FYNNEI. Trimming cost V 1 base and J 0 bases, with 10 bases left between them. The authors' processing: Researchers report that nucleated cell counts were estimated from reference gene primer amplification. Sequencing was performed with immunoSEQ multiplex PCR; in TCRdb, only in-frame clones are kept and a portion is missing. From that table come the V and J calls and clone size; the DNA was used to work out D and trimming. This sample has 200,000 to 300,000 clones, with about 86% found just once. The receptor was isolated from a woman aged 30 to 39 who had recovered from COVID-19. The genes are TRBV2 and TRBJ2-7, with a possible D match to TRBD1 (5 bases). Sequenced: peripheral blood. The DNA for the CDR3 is TGTGCCAGCAGTGAAGGACAGACGCTCTCCTACGAGCAGTACTTC. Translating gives CASSEGQTLSYEQYF.